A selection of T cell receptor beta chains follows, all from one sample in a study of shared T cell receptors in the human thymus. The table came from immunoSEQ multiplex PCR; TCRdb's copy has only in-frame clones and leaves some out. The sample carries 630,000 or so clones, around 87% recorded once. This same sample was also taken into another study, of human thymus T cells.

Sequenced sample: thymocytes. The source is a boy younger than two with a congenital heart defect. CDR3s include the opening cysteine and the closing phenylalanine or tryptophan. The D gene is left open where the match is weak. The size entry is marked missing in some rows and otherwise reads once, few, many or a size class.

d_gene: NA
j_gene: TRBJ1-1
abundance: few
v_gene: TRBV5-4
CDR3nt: TGTGCCAGCAGCCTCGGGCCTCCGGGAGGTCGCGCTGAAGCTTTCTTT
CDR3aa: CASSLGPPGGRAEAFF

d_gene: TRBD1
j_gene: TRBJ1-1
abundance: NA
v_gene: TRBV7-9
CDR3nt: TGTGCCAGCAGCTGGACAGGAAAGAACACTGAAGCTTTCTTT
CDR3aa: CASSWTGKNTEAFF

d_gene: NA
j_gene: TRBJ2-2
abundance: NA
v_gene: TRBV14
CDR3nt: TGTGCCAGCAGCCAAGATCCCGACAGGATGAACACCGGGGAGCTGTTTTTT
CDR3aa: CASSQDPDRMNTGELFF

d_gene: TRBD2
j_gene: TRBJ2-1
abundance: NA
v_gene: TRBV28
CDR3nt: TGTGCCAGCAGCCCCAGCGGGAGGGCCCGTTTGGGGAATGAGCAGTTCTTC
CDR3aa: CASSPSGRARLGNEQFF

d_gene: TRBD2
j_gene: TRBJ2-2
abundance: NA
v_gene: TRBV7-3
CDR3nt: TGTGCCAGCAGCTTATTCGGGGCTAGCGGGGGGGCCGGCGGGGAGCTGTTTTTT
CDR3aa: CASSLFGASGGAGGELFF

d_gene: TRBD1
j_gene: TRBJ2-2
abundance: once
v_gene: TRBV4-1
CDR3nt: TGCGCCAGCGAAGAAGGACAGGGGAGAACCGGGGAGCTGTTTTTT
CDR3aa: CASEEGQGRTGELFF

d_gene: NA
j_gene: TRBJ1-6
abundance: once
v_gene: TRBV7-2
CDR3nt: TGTGCCAGCAGCTTAGTTAAGCGTTCACCCCTCCACTTT
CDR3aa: CASSLVKRSPLHF

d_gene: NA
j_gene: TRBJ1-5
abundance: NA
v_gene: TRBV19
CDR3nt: TGTGCCAGTAGTATAGGGGCAAGGCATAAGTGTCAGAGCAATCAGCCCCAGCATTTT
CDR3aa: CASSIGARHKCQSNQPQHF

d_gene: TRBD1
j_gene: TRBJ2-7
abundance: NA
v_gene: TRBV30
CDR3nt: TGTGCCTGGAGCCTAGGACAGGGTCCTTACGAGCAGTACTTC
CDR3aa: CAWSLGQGPYEQYF

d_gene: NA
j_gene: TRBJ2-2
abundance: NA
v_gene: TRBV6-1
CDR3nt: TGTGCCAGCAGTGCCACCTCGAGAGGTCAGGGGGGCAACACCGGGGAGCTGTTTTTT
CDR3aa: CASSATSRGQGGNTGELFF

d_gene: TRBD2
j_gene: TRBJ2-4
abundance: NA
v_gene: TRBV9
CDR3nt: TGTGCCAGCAGCCACCTAGCGGGAGGCCTTCTCGACATTCAGTACTTC
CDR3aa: CASSHLAGGLLDIQYF

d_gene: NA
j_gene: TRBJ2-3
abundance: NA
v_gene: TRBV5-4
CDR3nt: TGTGCCAGCAGCTTGGTCCAGGGAAGCACAGATACGCAGTATTTT
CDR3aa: CASSLVQGSTDTQYF

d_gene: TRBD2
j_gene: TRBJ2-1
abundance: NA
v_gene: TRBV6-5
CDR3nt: TGTGCCAGCAGGGATCATAGCGGGAATGAGCAGTTCTTC
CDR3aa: CASRDHSGNEQFF

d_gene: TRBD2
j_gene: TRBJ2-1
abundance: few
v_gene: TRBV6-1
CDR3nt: TGTGCCAGCAGTGAGGAGCGGGACTCCTACAATGAGCAGTTCTTC
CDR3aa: CASSEERDSYNEQFF

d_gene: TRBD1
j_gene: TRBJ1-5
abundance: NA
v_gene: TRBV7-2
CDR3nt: TGTGCCAGCAGCTTAGAGGACAGGACTAATCAGCCCCAGCATTTT
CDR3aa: CASSLEDRTNQPQHF

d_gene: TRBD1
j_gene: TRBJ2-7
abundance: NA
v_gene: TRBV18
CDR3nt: TGTGCCAGCTCACCGCATACAGGGGGGGAGCAGTACTTC
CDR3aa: CASSPHTGGEQYF

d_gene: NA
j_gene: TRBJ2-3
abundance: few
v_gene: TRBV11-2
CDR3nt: TGTGCCAGCAGCTTAGGAAGTGTGACAGGCCCCCCAGATACGCAGTATTTT
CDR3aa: CASSLGSVTGPPDTQYF

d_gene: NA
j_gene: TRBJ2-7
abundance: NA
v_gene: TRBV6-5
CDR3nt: TGTGCCAGCAGCACAGGCTACGAGCAGTACTTC
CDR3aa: CASSTGYEQYF

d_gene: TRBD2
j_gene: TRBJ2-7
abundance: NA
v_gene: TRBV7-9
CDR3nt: TGTGCCAGCAGCTTAGCTAAGCGGGGGGGCTACGAGCAGTACTTC
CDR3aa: CASSLAKRGGYEQYF

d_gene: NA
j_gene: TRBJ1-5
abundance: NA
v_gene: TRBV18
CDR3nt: TGTGCCAGCTCCCAACGAGGCGGAAGCAATCAGCCCCAGCATTTT
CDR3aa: CASSQRGGSNQPQHF

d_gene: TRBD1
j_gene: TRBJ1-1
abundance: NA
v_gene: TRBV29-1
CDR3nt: TGCAGCGTCAGACAGGGGAGTAACACTGAAGCTTTCTTT
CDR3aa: CSVRQGSNTEAFF

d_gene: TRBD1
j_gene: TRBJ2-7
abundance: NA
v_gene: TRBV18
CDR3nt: TGTGCCAGCTCACCTCTCCCGGACAGGGGGAGGAACTACGAGCAGTACTTC
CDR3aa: CASSPLPDRGRNYEQYF

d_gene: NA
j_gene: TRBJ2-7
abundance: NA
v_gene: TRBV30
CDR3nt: TGTGCCTGGAGGACAGAGACAGGTTACGAGCAGTACTTC
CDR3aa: CAWRTETGYEQYF

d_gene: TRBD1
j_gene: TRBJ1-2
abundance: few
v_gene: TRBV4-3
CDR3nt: TGCGCCAGCAGCCTCGAGGGGGCACAAGGCTACACCTTC
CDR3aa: CASSLEGAQGYTF

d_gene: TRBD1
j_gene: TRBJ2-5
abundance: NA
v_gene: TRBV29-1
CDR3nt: TGCAGCGTTGGGCAGGGGGCAGAGACCCAGTACTTC
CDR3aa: CSVGQGAETQYF

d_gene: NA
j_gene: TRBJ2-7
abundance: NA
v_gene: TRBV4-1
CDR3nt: TGCGCCAGCAGCCAAAAACTAGGTACCTACGAGCAGTACTTC
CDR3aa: CASSQKLGTYEQYF

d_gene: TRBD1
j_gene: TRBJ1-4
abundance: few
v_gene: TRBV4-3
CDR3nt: TGCGCCAGCAGCCAGGAGATCCAGGGACAGGGGGCGACCAATGAAAAACTGTTTTTT
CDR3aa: CASSQEIQGQGATNEKLFF

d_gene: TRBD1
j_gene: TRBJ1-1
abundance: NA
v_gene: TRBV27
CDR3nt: TGTGCCAGCAGCGGGACAGGGAATGCCACTGAAGCTTTCTTT
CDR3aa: CASSGTGNATEAFF

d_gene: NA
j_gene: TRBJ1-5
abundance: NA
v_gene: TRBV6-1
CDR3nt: TGTGCCAGCAGTGATAGGAGTCAGCCCCAGCATTTT
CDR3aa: CASSDRSQPQHF

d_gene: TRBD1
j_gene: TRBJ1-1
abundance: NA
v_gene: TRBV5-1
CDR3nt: TGCGCCAGCAGCCCCGGACAGGGTGAAGCTTTCTTT
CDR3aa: CASSPGQGEAFF

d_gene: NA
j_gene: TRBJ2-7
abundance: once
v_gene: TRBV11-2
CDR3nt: TGTGCCAGCAGCGGACGAACGACAGACTACGAGCAGTACTTC
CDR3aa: CASSGRTTDYEQYF

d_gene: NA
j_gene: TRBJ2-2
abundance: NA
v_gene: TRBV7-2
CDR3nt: TGTGCCAGCAGCTTCTACCAAACTAGTCTTGGGGAGCTGTTTTTT
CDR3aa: CASSFYQTSLGELFF

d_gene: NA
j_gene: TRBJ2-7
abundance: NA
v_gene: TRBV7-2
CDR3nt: TGTGCCAGCAGCTTAGGGAGGCCGGTCTACGAGCAGTACTTC
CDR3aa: CASSLGRPVYEQYF

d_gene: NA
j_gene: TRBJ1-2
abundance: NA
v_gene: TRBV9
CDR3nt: TGTGCCAGCAGCGTAGGTCGGAGCCCGGGTTACACCTTC
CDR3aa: CASSVGRSPGYTF

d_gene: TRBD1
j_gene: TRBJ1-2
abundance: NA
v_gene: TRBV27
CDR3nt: TGTGCCAGCAGTTTATCGCGGGACAGGGCTTCGCATGGCTACACCTTC
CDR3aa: CASSLSRDRASHGYTF

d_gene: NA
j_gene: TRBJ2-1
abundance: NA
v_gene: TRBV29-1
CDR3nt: TGCAGCGTTGAAGAGCTTGGACCCCCGAGGGTTGACAATGAGCAGTTCTTC
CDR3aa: CSVEELGPPRVDNEQFF